One T cell receptor (beta chain) is described in this entry. This CDR3 contains 20 residues. V gave up 0 bases and J gave up 5 bases; unmatched junction bases: 21. CDR1 is SQVTM and CDR2 is ANQGSEA in the germline V gene. Building of the TCR beta libraries involved iRepertoire HTBI primers and Arm-PCR of CDR3 regions. TCRdb called the multiplex PCR reads again in MiXCR, with one record for every CDR3 protein. The repertoire holds 510,000 or so distinct CDR3 sequences, about 12% seen once, with approximately 9.6% in the top ten. The data originate from a study of regulatory T cells in long-lasting Graves disease. Time point given: newly diagnosed GD, antithyroid drugs for less than 3 months. PBMC-derived RNA was used for the TCR library. This sample was shared with a second study, whose subject was T cells in Graves' hyperthyroidism and ophthalmopathy. From that study: Each patient was aged 18 to 65 and had newly diagnosed hyperthyroidism of under 2 months' duration.

This sequence joins TRBV29-1 and TRBJ2-1; 8 positions agree with TRBD1. The starting material was peripheral blood mononuclear cells (PBMCs), obtained at new diagnosis, from a patient treated with antithyroid drugs. This TCR was sampled from a woman between 25 and 40 years old with Graves disease. As DNA, the CDR3 is TGCAGCGTTGAAGATCTTGACAGGGGAAATAATTGGAGGGACCACAATGAGCAGTTCTTC. It yields the protein CSVEDLDRGNNWRDHNEQFF.